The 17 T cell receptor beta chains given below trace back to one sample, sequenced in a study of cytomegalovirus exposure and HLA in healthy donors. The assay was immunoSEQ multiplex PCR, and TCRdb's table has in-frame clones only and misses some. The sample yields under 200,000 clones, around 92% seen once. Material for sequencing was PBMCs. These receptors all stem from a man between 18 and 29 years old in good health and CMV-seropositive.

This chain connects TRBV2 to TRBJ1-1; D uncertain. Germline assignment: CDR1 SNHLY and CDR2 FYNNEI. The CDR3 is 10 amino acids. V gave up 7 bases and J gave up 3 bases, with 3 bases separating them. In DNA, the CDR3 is TGTGCCAGCACGGACACTGAAGCTTTCTTT. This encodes CASTDTEAFF.

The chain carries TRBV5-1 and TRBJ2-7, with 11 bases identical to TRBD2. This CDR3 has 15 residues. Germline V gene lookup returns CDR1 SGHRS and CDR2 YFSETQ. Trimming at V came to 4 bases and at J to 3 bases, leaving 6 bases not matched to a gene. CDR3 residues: CASSISGTSGYEQYF. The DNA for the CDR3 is TGCGCCAGCAGCATCTCCGGGACTAGCGGCTACGAGCAGTACTTC.

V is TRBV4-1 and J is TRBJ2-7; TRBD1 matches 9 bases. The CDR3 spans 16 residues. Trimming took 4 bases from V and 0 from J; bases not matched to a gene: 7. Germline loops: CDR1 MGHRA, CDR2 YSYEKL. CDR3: CASSRGDRETSYEQYF. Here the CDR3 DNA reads TGCGCCAGCAGCCGCGGGGACAGGGAGACCTCCTACGAGCAGTACTTC.

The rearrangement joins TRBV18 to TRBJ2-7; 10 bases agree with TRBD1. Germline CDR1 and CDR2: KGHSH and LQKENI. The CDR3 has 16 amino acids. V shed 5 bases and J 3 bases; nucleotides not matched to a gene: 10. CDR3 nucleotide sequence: TGTGCCAGCTCAACAACAAGCCGGACAGGGGGCTACGAGCAGTACTTC. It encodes CASSTTSRTGGYEQYF.

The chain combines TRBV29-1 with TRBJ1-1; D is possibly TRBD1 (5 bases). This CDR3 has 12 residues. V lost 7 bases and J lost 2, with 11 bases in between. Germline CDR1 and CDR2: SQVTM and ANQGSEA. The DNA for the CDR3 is TGCAGCGCTGCCGACAGAAACACTGAAGCTTTCTTT. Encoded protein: CSAADRNTEAFF.

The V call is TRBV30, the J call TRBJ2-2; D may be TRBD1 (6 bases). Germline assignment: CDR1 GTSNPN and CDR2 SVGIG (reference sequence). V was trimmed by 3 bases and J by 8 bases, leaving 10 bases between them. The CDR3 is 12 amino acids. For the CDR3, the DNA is TGTGCCTGGAGGACTCAGGGGGGGGAGCTGTTTTTT. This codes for CAWRTQGGELFF. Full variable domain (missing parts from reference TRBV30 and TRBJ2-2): SQTIHQWPATLVQPVGSPLSLECTVEGTSNPNLYWYRQAAGRGLQLLFYSVGIGQISSEVPQNLSASRPQDRQFILSSKKLLLSDSGFYLCAWRTQGGELFFGEGSRLTVL.

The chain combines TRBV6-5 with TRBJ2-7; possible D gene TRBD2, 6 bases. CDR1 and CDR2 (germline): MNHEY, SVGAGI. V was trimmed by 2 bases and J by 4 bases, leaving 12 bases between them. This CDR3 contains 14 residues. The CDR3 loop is CASSYRGSGYEQYF. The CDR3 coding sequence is TGTGCCAGCAGTTACCGAGGTAGCGGATACGAGCAGTACTTC.

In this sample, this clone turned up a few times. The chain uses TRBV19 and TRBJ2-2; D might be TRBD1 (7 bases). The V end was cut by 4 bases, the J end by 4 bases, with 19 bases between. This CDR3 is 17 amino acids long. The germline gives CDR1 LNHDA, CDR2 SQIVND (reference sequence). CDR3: CASSRGARQGLTGELFF. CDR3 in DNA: TGTGCCAGTAGTAGGGGGGCTAGACAGGGACTCACCGGGGAGCTGTTTTTT.

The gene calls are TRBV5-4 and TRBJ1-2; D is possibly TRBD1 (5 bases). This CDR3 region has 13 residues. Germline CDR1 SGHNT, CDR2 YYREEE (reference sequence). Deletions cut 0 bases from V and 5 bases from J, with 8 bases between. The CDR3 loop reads CASSLAGGYGYTF. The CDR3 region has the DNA TGTGCCAGCAGCTTGGCGGGGGGTTATGGCTACACCTTC.

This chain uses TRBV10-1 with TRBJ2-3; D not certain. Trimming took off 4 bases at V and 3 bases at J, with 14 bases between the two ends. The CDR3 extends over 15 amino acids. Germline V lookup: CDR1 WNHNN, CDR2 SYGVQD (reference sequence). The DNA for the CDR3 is TGCGCCAGCAGTGTGGCAGGTCGCCAAACAGATACGCAGTATTTT. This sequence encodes CASSVAGRQTDTQYF.

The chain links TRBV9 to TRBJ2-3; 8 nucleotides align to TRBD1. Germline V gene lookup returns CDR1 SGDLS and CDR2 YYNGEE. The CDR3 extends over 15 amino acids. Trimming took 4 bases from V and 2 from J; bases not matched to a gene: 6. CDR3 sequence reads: CASSFRTGNTDTQYF. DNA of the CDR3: TGTGCCAGCAGCTTTAGGACAGGGAACACAGATACGCAGTATTTT.

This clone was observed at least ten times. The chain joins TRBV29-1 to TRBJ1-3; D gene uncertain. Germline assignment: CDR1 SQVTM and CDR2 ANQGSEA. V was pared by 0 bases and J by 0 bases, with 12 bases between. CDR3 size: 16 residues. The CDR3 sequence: CSVEDSGEGSGNTIYF. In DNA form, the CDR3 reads TGCAGCGTTGAAGATTCCGGTGAGGGCTCTGGAAACACCATATATTTT.

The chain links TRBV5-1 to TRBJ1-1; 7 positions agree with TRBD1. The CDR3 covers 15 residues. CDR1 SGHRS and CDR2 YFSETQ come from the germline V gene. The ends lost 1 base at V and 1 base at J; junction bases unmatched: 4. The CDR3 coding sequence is TGCGCCAGCAGCTTGCGGGACAGAAAGAACACTGAAGCTTTCTTT. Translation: CASSLRDRKNTEAFF.

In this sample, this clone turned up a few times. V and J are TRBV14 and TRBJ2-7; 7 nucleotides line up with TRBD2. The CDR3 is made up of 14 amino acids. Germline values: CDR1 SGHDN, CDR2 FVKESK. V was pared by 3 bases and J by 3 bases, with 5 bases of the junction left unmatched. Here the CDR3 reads CASSQTLANYEQYF. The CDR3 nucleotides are TGTGCCAGCAGCCAGACACTAGCGAACTACGAGCAGTACTTC.

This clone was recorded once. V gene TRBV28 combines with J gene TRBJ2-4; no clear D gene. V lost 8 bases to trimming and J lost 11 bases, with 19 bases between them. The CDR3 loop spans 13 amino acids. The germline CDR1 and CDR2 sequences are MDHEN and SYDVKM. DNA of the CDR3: TGTGCCAGCTCTACCCCTCAGGCGAATCTTCAGTACTTC. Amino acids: CASSTPQANLQYF.

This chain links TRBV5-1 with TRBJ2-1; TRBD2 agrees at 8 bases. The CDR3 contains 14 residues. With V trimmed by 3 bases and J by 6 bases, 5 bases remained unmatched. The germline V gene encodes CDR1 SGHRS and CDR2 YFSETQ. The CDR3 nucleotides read TGCGCCAGCAGCTCGAGCGGGAGTAGCAATGAGCAGTTCTTC. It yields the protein CASSSSGSSNEQFF.

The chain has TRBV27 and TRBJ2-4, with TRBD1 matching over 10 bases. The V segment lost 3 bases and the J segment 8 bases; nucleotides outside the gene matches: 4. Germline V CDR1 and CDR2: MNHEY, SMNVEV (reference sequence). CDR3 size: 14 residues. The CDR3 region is CASSFRDRGYIQYF. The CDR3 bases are TGTGCCAGCAGTTTCCGGGACAGGGGCTACATTCAGTACTTC.